These 3 T cell receptor beta chains originate from one sample sequenced in a study of blood T cell repertoires in COVID-19. The repertoire was sequenced with immunoSEQ multiplex PCR; TCRdb's copy has only in-frame clones and lacks some. The sample yields some 240,000 clones, approximately 82% seen once. The sample consisted of peripheral blood. These receptors all stem from a woman between 35 and 50 years old who had recovered from COVID-19.

This chain uses TRBV27 with TRBJ1-2; possible D gene TRBD1, 5 bases. V dropped 1 base and J dropped 7 bases, with 10 bases sitting between them. CDR3 length equals 13 residues. Germline V gene sequence: CDR1 MNHEY, CDR2 SMNVEV (reference sequence). The DNA for the CDR3 is TGTGCCAGCAGTTTATACGGGGGTGGTGGCTACACCTTC. It translates to CASSLYGGGGYTF.

The J gene is TRBJ1-5, the V gene TRBV7-9, with D possibly TRBD1 on 5 matching bases. The V gene's germline CDR1 is SEHNR and CDR2 FQNEAQ (reference sequence). This CDR3 has 15 residues. Deletions cut 1 base from V and 4 bases from J, with 11 bases between. The CDR3 reads CASSLVGLSNQPQHF. For the CDR3, the DNA is TGTGCCAGCAGCTTAGTGGGGCTATCAAATCAGCCCCAGCATTTT.

The V gene is TRBV5-6, the J gene TRBJ2-5, with a weak D call TRBD2 (5 bases). Germline loops: CDR1 SGHDT, CDR2 YYEEEE. V gave up 1 base and J gave up 0 bases, with 10 bases separating them. The CDR3 spans 15 residues. CDR3 amino acids: CASSLRTAYQETQYF. DNA for the CDR3: TGTGCCAGCAGCTTGAGGACTGCCTACCAAGAGACCCAGTACTTC. The complete variable domain, with remaining parts taken from reference TRBV5-6 and TRBJ2-5, reads DAGVTQSPTHLIKTRGQQVTLRCSPKSGHDTVSWYQQALGQGPQFIFQYYEEEERQRGNFPDRFSGHQFPNYSSELNVNALLLGDSALYLCASSLRTAYQETQYFGPGTRLLVL.